The next 32 T cell receptor beta chains were all read from a single sample in a study of regulatory T cells. General study points: Compared with autologous conventional CD4+ cells and control regulatory cells, CD3G-deficient regulatory T cells showed reduced diversity.

These receptors lack a known antigen. The PCR used 52 TRBV and 13 TRBJ primers. Only in-frame clones appear in the TCRdb table, and some are missing; sequencing was by immunoSEQ multiplex PCR. The repertoire consists of 3,500 to 4,500 clones, with approximately 91% occurring once and the leading ten covering over 2.5%. The sequenced material came from CD4+ Tregs sorted from blood. The receptors stem from a child aged 2 to 15 with CD3G deficiency.

This clone was observed a few times. This chain connects TRBV10-3 to TRBJ2-7; D call uncertain. The CDR3 is 14 residues long. V shed 0 bases and J shed 5 bases, with 11 bases lying between them. Per the germline V gene, CDR1 is ENHRY and CDR2 is SYGVKD. The CDR3 nucleotides read TGTGCCATCAGTGAGTCGATTGGAAAGAACGAGCAGTACTTC. Protein sequence: CAISESIGKNEQYF.

The chain carries TRBV7-9 and TRBJ2-3; TRBD2 matches 10 bases. Germline CDR1 and CDR2: SEHNR and FQNEAQ (reference sequence). This CDR3 is 14 amino acids long. V lost 1 base and J lost 6; bases outside the gene matches: 1. DNA of the CDR3: TGTGCCAGCAGCTTAGGGGGACTAGCGGATACGCAGTATTTT. It codes for CASSLGGLADTQYF.

This chain joins TRBV6-1 and TRBJ1-6; D remains ambiguous. Germline V lookup: CDR1 MNHNS, CDR2 SASEGT. The CDR3 extends over 13 amino acids. V was trimmed by 5 bases and J by 4 bases, leaving 6 bases between them. For the CDR3, the DNA is TGTGCCAGCAGTTCACAGTATAATTCACCCCTCCACTTT. Translated: CASSSQYNSPLHF.

The chain recombines TRBV6-9 with TRBJ2-5; D not resolved. The CDR3 sequence is 15 residues long. V was shortened by 5 bases and J by 7 bases, with 20 bases between the two germline ends. CDR1 is MNHGY and CDR2 is SVAAGI in the germline V gene. Here the CDR3 DNA reads TGTGCCAGCAGTCCTTCCCTCACACGAGTGTGGACCCAGTACTTC. This sequence encodes CASSPSLTRVWTQYF.

The chain recombines TRBV7-8 with TRBJ2-7, with D possibly being TRBD2 (5 bases). CDR1 is SGHVS, CDR2 FQNEAQ, per germline. The CDR3 is 15 amino acids. Trimming removed 2 bases from V and 7 bases from J, with 18 bases in between. The CDR3 here is CASSLMRRGNGEQYF. The DNA of the CDR3 is TGTGCCAGCAGCTTAATGAGACGGGGAAATGGGGAGCAGTACTTC.

CDR3 amino acids: CAISGNSYEQYF. DNA of the CDR3: TGTGCCATCAGTGGGAACAGCTACGAGCAGTACTTC. J is TRBJ2-7 and V is TRBV10-3; no reliable D call. V lost 4 bases and J lost 3, with 7 bases in between. This CDR3 is 12 amino acids long. The germline CDR1 and CDR2 sequences are ENHRY and SYGVKD.

This chain uses TRBV28 with TRBJ2-7, with no clear D. Germline CDR1 and CDR2: MDHEN and SYDVKM. V gave up 2 bases and J gave up 7 bases, with 15 bases separating them. The CDR3 has 14 residues. Written as DNA, the CDR3 is TGTGCCAGCAGTTTAACAGCTAACTTTTGGGAGCAGTACTTC. This codes for CASSLTANFWEQYF.

The chain joins TRBV28 to TRBJ2-2; possibly TRBD2 for D (7 bases). This CDR3 is 16 amino acids long. CDR1 MDHEN and CDR2 SYDVKM come from the germline V gene. The V end lost 5 bases, the J end lost 3 bases, and 16 bases lay between the germline ends. The chain's CDR3 is CASSPSRGAHTGELFF. For the CDR3, the DNA is TGTGCCAGCAGTCCGTCCCGGGGGGCGCACACCGGGGAGCTGTTTTTT. Full variable domain (outside the CDR3, taken from reference TRBV28 and TRBJ2-2): DVKVTQSSRYLVKRTGEKVFLECVQDMDHENMFWYRQDPGLGLRLIYFSYDVKMKEKGDIPEGYSVSREKKERFSLILESASTNQTSMYLCASSPSRGAHTGELFFGEGSRLTVL.

In nucleotides, the CDR3 is TGTGCCTGGAGCCCCCCAAGGATTAGCGGGGTCTATGAGCAGTTCTTC. Encoded protein: CAWSPPRISGVYEQFF. The chain uses TRBV30 and TRBJ2-1; TRBD2 matches at 8 bases. The CDR3 is 16 amino acids. CDR1 is GTSNPN and CDR2 is SVGIG in the germline V gene (reference sequence). Losses at the gene ends were 3 bases for V and 8 bases for J; bases not matched to a gene: 15.

The chain uses TRBV28 and TRBJ2-1; tentative D call: TRBD2 (6 bases). The CDR3 runs 15 residues. Trimming pared 3 bases from V and 6 bases from J, leaving 15 bases between. Germline CDR1 MDHEN, CDR2 SYDVKM. The CDR3 region has the DNA TGTGCCAGCAGTTTCTCGGGGCGGGGACTCAATGAGCAGTTCTTC. Translated, it gives CASSFSGRGLNEQFF.

The chain links TRBV6-6 to TRBJ2-4; 7 nucleotides match TRBD1. The CDR3 is 15 amino acids. Trimming removed 2 bases from V and 1 base from J; junction bases left unmatched: 2. Per germline, CDR1 MNHNY and CDR2 SVGAGI (reference sequence). CDR3 sequence (DNA): TGTGCCAGCAGTTACAGGGGGCAGGCCAAAAACATTCAGTACTTC. It yields the protein CASSYRGQAKNIQYF.

This chain joins TRBV5-1 and TRBJ2-1; a possible D gene is TRBD1 (6 bases). Germline assignment: CDR1 SGHRS and CDR2 YFSETQ. Trimming pared 4 bases from V and 4 bases from J, leaving 9 bases between. The CDR3 totals 13 residues. CDR3 in DNA: TGCGCCAGCAGCGGTGGACAGTACAATGAGCAGTTCTTC. Translating gives CASSGGQYNEQFF. The full variable domain, with the rest looked up from reference TRBV5-1 and TRBJ2-1, is KAGVTQTPRYLIKTRGQQVTLSCSPISGHRSVSWYQQTPGQGLQFLFEYFSETQRNKGNFPGRFSGRQFSNSRSEMNVSTLELGDSALYLCASSGGQYNEQFFGPGTRLTVL.

The V call is TRBV7-9, the J call TRBJ2-7; the D is unclear. The CDR3 contains 12 residues. Germline CDR1 SEHNR, CDR2 FQNEAQ (reference sequence). V lost 2 bases to trimming and J lost 6 bases, with 8 bases between them. For the CDR3, the DNA is TGTGCCAGCAGCTTAACGCAAGGCGAGCAGTACTTC. Its protein product is CASSLTQGEQYF. Looking up the rest from reference TRBV7-9 and TRBJ2-7 gives the full variable domain: DTGVSQNPRHKITKRGQNVTFRCDPISEHNRLYWYRQTLGQGPEFLTYFQNEAQLEKSRLLSDRFSAERPKGSFSTLEIQRTEQGDSAMYLCASSLTQGEQYFGPGTRLTVT.

The chain is built from TRBV6-1 and TRBJ2-7, with unresolved D. This CDR3 region has 13 residues. Germline V lookup: CDR1 MNHNS, CDR2 SASEGT. The ends were cut back, 8 bases at V and 0 bases at J, with 11 bases in the middle. CDR3: CASSLRPSYEQYF. The CDR3 region has the DNA TGTGCCAGCTCCCTCAGGCCCTCCTACGAGCAGTACTTC.

This chain links TRBV28 with TRBJ1-5; D unclear. Trimming stripped 3 bases from V and 9 bases from J, with 9 bases between. Germline CDR1 is MDHEN and CDR2 is SYDVKM. There are 12 residues in the CDR3. CDR3 residues: CASSLNRGPQHF. The CDR3, as DNA: TGTGCCAGCAGTTTGAACCGCGGGCCCCAGCATTTT. Complete variable domain (other parts from reference TRBV28 and TRBJ1-5): DVKVTQSSRYLVKRTGEKVFLECVQDMDHENMFWYRQDPGLGLRLIYFSYDVKMKEKGDIPEGYSVSREKKERFSLILESASTNQTSMYLCASSLNRGPQHFGDGTRLSIL.

The chain is built from TRBV10-3 and TRBJ2-1, with TRBD2 identical over 13 bases. The CDR3 is 13 residues long. V shed 10 bases, J shed 5 bases, and the junction held 2 bases outside the gene matches. Per the germline V gene, CDR1 is ENHRY and CDR2 is SYGVKD. CDR3 residues: CATGLAGDNEQFF. The CDR3 DNA follows: TGTGCCACCGGACTAGCGGGGGACAATGAGCAGTTCTTC.

The count of this clone is one. The gene calls are TRBV28 and TRBJ2-5; 10 bases align to TRBD1. Germline-derived CDR1 and CDR2 are MDHEN and SYDVKM. This CDR3 comprises 16 residues. Losses at the gene ends were 5 bases for V and 5 bases for J; bases not matched to a gene: 11. The CDR3 DNA reads TGTGCCAGCAGTAGAGGGTGGGGACAGGGGTTGGAGACCCAGTACTTC. Translating it yields CASSRGWGQGLETQYF. Based on the CDR3 plus reference TRBV28 and TRBJ2-5, the full variable domain is DVKVTQSSRYLVKRTGEKVFLECVQDMDHENMFWYRQDPGLGLRLIYFSYDVKMKEKGDIPEGYSVSREKKERFSLILESASTNQTSMYLCASSRGWGQGLETQYFGPGTRLLVL.

This clone came up once. The J gene is TRBJ1-1, the V gene TRBV28, with TRBD1 identical over 11 bases. Germline CDR1 reads MDHEN; CDR2 reads SYDVKM. There are 17 residues in the CDR3. J gave up 2 bases and V 5 bases, and 10 bases lay outside the gene matches. The CDR3 nucleotides read TGTGCCAGCAGTCCGCGCTTTGGGACAGGGGGTAACACTGAAGCTTTCTTT. It yields the protein CASSPRFGTGGNTEAFF.

The V call is TRBV28, the J call TRBJ1-2; D gene unclear. V gave up 5 bases and J gave up 8 bases, with 15 bases separating them. This CDR3 is 13 amino acids long. CDR1 and CDR2 from the germline V gene are MDHEN and SYDVKM. The CDR3 nucleotides are TGTGCCAGCAGTGTTGACCCCGAGGGCGGCTACACCTTC. Translated: CASSVDPEGGYTF.

The V and J genes are TRBV28 and TRBJ2-4; D assignment may be TRBD1 or TRBD2 (6 bases each). The CDR3 is 13 amino acids. Germline V gives CDR1 MDHEN, CDR2 SYDVKM. Trimming removed 8 bases from V and 1 base from J, with 9 bases in between. For the CDR3, the DNA is TGTGCCAGCCGAGGGGGGGCCAAAAACATTCAGTACTTC. It specifies CASRGGAKNIQYF. Filled out from reference TRBV28 and TRBJ2-4, the complete variable domain reads DVKVTQSSRYLVKRTGEKVFLECVQDMDHENMFWYRQDPGLGLRLIYFSYDVKMKEKGDIPEGYSVSREKKERFSLILESASTNQTSMYLCASRGGAKNIQYFGAGTRLSVL.

This chain joins TRBV7-8 and TRBJ2-2; D call uncertain. With 5 bases removed from V and 2 bases from J, the gap between germline ends came to 6 bases. Germline V lookup: CDR1 SGHVS, CDR2 FQNEAQ. The CDR3 consists of 13 residues. Here the CDR3 DNA reads TGTGCCAGCAGCGTTAGCAACACCGGGGAGCTGTTTTTT. As protein: CASSVSNTGELFF.

The rearrangement uses TRBV28 and TRBJ2-1; weak D call: TRBD2 (6 bases). Germline V gene lookup returns CDR1 MDHEN and CDR2 SYDVKM. Trimming shortened V by 6 bases and J by 1 base, and 19 bases separated the two germline ends. This CDR3 comprises 17 residues. The CDR3 nucleotides are TGTGCCAGCAGGGACGCGGCGGGATTCCCTTCCTACAATGAGCAGTTCTTC. It yields the protein CASRDAAGFPSYNEQFF.

The chain combines TRBV5-1 with TRBJ2-7, with D maybe TRBD1 (6 bases). The length of the CDR3 is 13 residues. CDR1 and CDR2 (germline): SGHRS, YFSETQ. V lost 0 bases to trimming and J lost 4 bases, with 8 bases between them. This CDR3 reads CASSLETGYEQYF. The CDR3 DNA reads TGCGCCAGCAGCTTGGAGACAGGTTACGAGCAGTACTTC.

The chain uses TRBV6-1 and TRBJ2-7; D may be TRBD2 (5 bases). V gave up 6 bases and J gave up 2 bases, with 11 bases separating them. CDR3 size: 13 residues. The germline V gene has CDR1 MNHNS and CDR2 SASEGT. CDR3 nucleotides: TGTGCCAGCAGCAGATTCGGGGCCTACGAGCAGTACTTC. It yields the protein CASSRFGAYEQYF.

J is TRBJ2-7 and V is TRBV6-1, with D tentatively TRBD2 (7 bases). The V end lost 4 bases, the J end lost 1 base, and 14 bases lay between the germline ends. Per the germline V gene, CDR1 is MNHNS and CDR2 is SASEGT. CDR3 length equals 15 residues. The CDR3 DNA reads TGTGCCAGCAGTGTTCGAGGGAGGGGGTCCTACGAGCAGTACTTC. Translation: CASSVRGRGSYEQYF.

Note on this clone: One end of the junction varies from germline; a read error may be responsible. The V gene is TRBV6-5, the J gene TRBJ2-7, with 8 bases matching TRBD2. The V gene's germline CDR1 is MNHEY and CDR2 SVGAGI. The CDR3 has 11 residues. CDR3 region: CASRGAGVLHF. The DNA of the CDR3 is TGTGCCAGCAGGGGAGCGGGAGTATTACACTTC.

The genes are TRBV28 and TRBJ1-2; 8 positions match TRBD1. The CDR3 totals 15 residues. Per germline, CDR1 MDHEN and CDR2 SYDVKM. After removal of 6 bases from V and 0 bases from J, the junction contained 6 bases not matched to a gene. The CDR3 DNA follows: TGTGCCAGCAGAACAGGGGGGCCCTCTAACTATGGCTACACCTTC. This translates into CASRTGGPSNYGYTF.

The chain is built from TRBV11-2 and TRBJ2-5; TRBD2 agrees at 11 bases. V lost 3 bases and J lost 6; bases outside the gene matches: 6. CDR1 SGHAT and CDR2 FQNNGV come from the germline V gene. The CDR3 sequence is 15 residues long. This CDR3 is CASSFGTSGKKTQYF. The CDR3 DNA follows: TGTGCCAGCAGCTTCGGGACTAGCGGAAAGAAGACCCAGTACTTC.

This sequence joins TRBV28 and TRBJ1-4; 8 positions match TRBD1. The trim removed 6 bases at V and 7 bases at J, leaving 7 bases unmatched. This CDR3 comprises 14 residues. CDR1 and CDR2 (germline): MDHEN, SYDVKM. The CDR3 loop is CASRTTGGGEKLFF. The DNA for the CDR3 is TGTGCCAGCAGGACTACAGGGGGTGGTGAAAAACTGTTTTTT.

The CDR3 DNA reads TGTGCCAGTAGTCCTAGGGGGGGAACCGGGCCGGAGCAGTTCTTC. It translates to CASSPRGGTGPEQFF. V usage is TRBV19 and J usage is TRBJ2-1; TRBD2 is a possible D gene (7 bases). CDR3 size: 15 residues. CDR1 is LNHDA and CDR2 is SQIVND in the germline V gene (reference sequence). The V end was cut by 5 bases, the J end by 10 bases, with 21 bases between.

The V call is TRBV7-9, the J call TRBJ2-7; D is perhaps TRBD2 (6 bases). The V and J ends lost 5 bases and 7 bases respectively, with 15 bases between them. CDR3 length: 13 residues. Germline CDR1 SEHNR, CDR2 FQNEAQ (reference sequence). CDR3 residues: CASSPLSSGEQYF. Here the CDR3 DNA reads TGTGCCAGCAGCCCTCTTAGCAGCGGGGAGCAGTACTTC. Filled out from reference TRBV7-9 and TRBJ2-7, the complete variable domain reads DTGVSQNPRHKITKRGQNVTFRCDPISEHNRLYWYRQTLGQGPEFLTYFQNEAQLEKSRLLSDRFSAERPKGSFSTLEIQRTEQGDSAMYLCASSPLSSGEQYFGPGTRLTVT.

The chain has TRBV6-1 and TRBJ1-1; TRBD1 matches 8 bases. There are 14 residues in the CDR3. V dropped 10 bases and J dropped 8; count of bases not matched to a gene: 15. CDR1 is MNHNS and CDR2 is SASEGT in the germline V gene. The CDR3, as DNA: TGTGCCACCTCACTTCAGACAGGGGCAAGGGAAGCTTTCTTT. It translates to CATSLQTGAREAFF.